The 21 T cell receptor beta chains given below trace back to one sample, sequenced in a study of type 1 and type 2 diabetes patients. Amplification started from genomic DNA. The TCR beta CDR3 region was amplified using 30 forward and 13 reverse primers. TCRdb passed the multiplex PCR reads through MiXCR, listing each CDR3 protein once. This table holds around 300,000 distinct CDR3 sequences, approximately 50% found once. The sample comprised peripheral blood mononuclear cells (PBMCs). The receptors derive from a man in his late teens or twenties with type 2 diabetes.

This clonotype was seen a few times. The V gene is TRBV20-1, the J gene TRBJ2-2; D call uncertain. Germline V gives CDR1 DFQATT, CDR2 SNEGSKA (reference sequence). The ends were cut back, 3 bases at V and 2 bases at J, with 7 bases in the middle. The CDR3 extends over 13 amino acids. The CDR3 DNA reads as TGCAGTGCTAGCGGAGTAAACACCGGGGAGCTGTTTTTT. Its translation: CSASGVNTGELFF.

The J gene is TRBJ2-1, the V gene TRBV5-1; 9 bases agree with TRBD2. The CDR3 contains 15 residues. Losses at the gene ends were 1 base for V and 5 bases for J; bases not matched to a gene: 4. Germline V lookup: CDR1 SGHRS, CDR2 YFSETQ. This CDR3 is CASSLLAGRNNEQFF. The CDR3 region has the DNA TGCGCCAGCAGCTTGCTAGCGGGGCGAAACAATGAGCAGTTCTTC.

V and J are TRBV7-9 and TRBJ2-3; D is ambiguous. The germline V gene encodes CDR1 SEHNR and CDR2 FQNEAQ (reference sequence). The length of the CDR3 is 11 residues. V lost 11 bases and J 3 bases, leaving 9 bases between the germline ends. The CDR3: CAGESTDTQYF. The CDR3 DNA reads TGTGCCGGAGAGTCGACAGATACGCAGTATTTT.

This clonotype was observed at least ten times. The CDR3: CASSQGSNTEAFF. DNA of the CDR3: TGTGCCAGTAGTCAGGGATCGAACACTGAAGCTTTCTTT. The rearrangement joins TRBV19 to TRBJ1-1; possibly TRBD1 for D (5 bases). CDR3 length equals 13 residues. The V end was cut by 5 bases, the J end by 1 base, with 8 bases between. Germline V gives CDR1 LNHDA, CDR2 SQIVND (reference sequence).

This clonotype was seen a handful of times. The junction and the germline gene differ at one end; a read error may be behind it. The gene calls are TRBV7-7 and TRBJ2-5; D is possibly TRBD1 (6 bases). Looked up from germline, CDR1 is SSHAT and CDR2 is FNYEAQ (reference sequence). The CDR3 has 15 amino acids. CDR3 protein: CASSRGPGQQETQYF. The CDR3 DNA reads TGTGCTAGCAGTAGGGGCCCCGGACAGCAAGAGACCCAGTACTTC.

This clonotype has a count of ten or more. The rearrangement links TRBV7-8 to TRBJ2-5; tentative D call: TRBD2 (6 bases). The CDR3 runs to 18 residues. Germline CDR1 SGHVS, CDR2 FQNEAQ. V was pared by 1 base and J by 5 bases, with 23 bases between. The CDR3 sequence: CASSLVPRDFRPSETQYF. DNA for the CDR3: TGTGCCAGCAGCTTAGTACCCCGGGACTTCCGCCCCAGTGAGACCCAGTACTTC.

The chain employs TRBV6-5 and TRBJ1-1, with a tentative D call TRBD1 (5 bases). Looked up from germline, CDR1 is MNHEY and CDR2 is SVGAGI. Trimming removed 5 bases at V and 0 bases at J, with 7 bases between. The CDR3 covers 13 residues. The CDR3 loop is CASSDRMNTEAFF. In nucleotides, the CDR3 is TGTGCCAGCAGTGACAGAATGAACACTGAAGCTTTCTTT.

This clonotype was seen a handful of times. The CDR3 loop reads CATSRDPAGPPYNEQFF. The DNA of the CDR3 is TGTGCCACCAGCAGAGATCCCGCGGGTCCCCCTTACAATGAGCAGTTCTTC. The chain recombines TRBV15 with TRBJ2-1, with a tentative D call TRBD2 (5 bases). V dropped 0 bases and J dropped 4 bases, with 16 bases sitting between them. This CDR3 is 17 amino acids long. Germline V gene lookup returns CDR1 LNHNV and CDR2 YYDKDF (reference sequence).

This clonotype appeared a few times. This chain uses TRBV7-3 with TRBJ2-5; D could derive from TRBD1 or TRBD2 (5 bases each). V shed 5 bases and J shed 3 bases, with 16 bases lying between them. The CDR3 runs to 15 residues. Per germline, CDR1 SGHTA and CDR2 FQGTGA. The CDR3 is CASSPGADTEETQYF. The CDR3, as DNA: TGTGCCAGCAGCCCCGGGGCAGATACCGAAGAGACCCAGTACTTC.

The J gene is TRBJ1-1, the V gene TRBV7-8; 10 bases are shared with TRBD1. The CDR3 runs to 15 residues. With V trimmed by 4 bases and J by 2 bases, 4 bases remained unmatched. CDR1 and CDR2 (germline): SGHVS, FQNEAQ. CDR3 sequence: CASSSDRGLNTEAFF. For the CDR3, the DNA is TGTGCCAGCAGCTCAGACAGGGGGCTTAACACTGAAGCTTTCTTT.

This CDR3 reads CATSTEGPPNEQFF. CDR3 in DNA: TGTGCCACCAGCACCGAGGGTCCGCCGAATGAGCAGTTCTTC. The chain recombines TRBV15 with TRBJ2-1; tentative D call: TRBD2 (5 bases). The length of the CDR3 is 14 residues. The V gene lost 4 bases and the J gene lost 7 bases, with 14 bases spanning the gap. Germline loops: CDR1 LNHNV, CDR2 YYDKDF (reference sequence).

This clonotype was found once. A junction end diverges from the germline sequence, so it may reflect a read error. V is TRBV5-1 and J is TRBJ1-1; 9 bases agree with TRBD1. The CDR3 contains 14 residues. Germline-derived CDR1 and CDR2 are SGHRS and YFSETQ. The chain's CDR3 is CASSRTGVDTEAFF. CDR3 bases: TGCGCCAGCAGCAGGACAGGGGTGGACACTGAGGCTTTCTTT.

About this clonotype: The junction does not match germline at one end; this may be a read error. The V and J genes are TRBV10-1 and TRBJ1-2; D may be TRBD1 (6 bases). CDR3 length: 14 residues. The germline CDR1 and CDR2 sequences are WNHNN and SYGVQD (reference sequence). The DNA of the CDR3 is TGTGCCATCAGTGACCCGGGGGCAAACTATGGCTACACCTTC. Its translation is CAISDPGANYGYTF.

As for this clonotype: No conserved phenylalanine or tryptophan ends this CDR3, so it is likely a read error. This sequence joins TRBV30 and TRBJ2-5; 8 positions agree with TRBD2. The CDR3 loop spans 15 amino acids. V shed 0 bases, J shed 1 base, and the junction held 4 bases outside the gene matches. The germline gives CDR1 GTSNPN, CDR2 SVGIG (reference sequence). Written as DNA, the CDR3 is TGTGCCTGGAGTGTACAGCGGGGGATCCAAGAGACCCAGTACTCC. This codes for CAWSVQRGIQETQYS.

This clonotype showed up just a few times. The CDR3 loop is CASRRTVGDTEAFF. The CDR3 coding sequence is TGTGCCAGCAGGCGGACAGTTGGAGACACTGAAGCTTTCTTT. The J gene is TRBJ1-1, the V gene TRBV6-5, with a weak D call TRBD1 (6 bases). The CDR3 runs 14 residues. Germline V gene lookup returns CDR1 MNHEY and CDR2 SVGAGI. V lost 6 bases to trimming and J lost 3 bases, with 14 bases between them.

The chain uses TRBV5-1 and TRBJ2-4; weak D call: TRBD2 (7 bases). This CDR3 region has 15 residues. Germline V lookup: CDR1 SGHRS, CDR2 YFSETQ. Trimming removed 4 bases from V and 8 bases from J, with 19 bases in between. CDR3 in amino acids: CASSQGGAGWDIQYF. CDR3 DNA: TGCGCCAGCAGCCAAGGGGGGGCAGGGTGGGACATTCAGTACTTC.

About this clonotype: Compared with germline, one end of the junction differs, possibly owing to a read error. The CDR3 bases are TGCGCCAGCAGCCAGGAACTCCAGGGGGTACACGAGCAGTACTTC. Protein product: CASSQELQGVHEQYF. The chain employs TRBV5-5 and TRBJ2-7; the match to TRBD1 covers 7 bases. This CDR3 region has 15 residues. Per germline, CDR1 SGHKS and CDR2 YYEKEE (reference sequence).

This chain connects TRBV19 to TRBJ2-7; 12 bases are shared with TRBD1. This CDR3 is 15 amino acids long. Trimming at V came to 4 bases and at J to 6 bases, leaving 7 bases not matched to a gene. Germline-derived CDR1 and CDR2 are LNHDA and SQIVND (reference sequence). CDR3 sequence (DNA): TGTGCCAGTAGTAAGGGACAGGGGGCATCAGGCGAGCAGTACTTC. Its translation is CASSKGQGASGEQYF.

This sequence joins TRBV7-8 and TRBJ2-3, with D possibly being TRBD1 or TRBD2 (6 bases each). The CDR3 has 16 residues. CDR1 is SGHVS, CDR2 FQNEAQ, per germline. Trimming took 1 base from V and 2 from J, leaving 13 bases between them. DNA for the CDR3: TGTGCCAGCAGCTTAGTGTTGGGGGGCCCCACAGATACGCAGTATTTT. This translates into CASSLVLGGPTDTQYF. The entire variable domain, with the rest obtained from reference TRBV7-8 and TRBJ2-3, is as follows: GAGVSQSPRYKVAKRGQDVALRCDPISGHVSLFWYQQALGQGPEFLTYFQNEAQLDKSGLPSDRFFAERPEGSVSTLKIQRTQQEDSAVYLCASSLVLGGPTDTQYFGPGTRLTVL.

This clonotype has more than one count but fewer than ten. CDR3 in amino acids: CASSIGLGSRQGQETQYF. Here the CDR3 DNA reads TGTGCCAGTAGTATAGGTCTGGGATCGAGACAGGGACAAGAGACCCAGTACTTC. This chain joins TRBV19 and TRBJ2-5; TRBD1 matches 7 bases. From germline, CDR1 is LNHDA and CDR2 SQIVND (reference sequence). Losses at the gene ends were 1 base for V and 2 bases for J; bases not matched to a gene: 13. CDR3 length equals 18 residues. The full variable domain, completed using reference TRBV19 and TRBJ2-5, is DGGITQSPKYLFRKEGQNVTLSCEQNLNHDAMYWYRQDPGQGLRLIYYSQIVNDFQKGDIAEGYSVSREKKESFPLTVTSAQKNPTAFYLCASSIGLGSRQGQETQYFGPGTRLLVL.

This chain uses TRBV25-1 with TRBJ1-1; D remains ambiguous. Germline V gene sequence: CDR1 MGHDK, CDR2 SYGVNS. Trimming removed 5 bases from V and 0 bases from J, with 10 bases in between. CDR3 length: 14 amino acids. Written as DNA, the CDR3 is TGTGCCAGCAGTAGACAACGAATGAACACTGAAGCTTTCTTT. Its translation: CASSRQRMNTEAFF. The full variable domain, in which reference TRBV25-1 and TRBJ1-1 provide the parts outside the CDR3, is EADIYQTPRYLVIGTGKKITLECSQTMGHDKMYWYQQDPGMELHLIHYSYGVNSTEKGDLSSESTVSRIRTEHFPLTLESARPSHTSQYLCASSRQRMNTEAFFGQGTRLTVV.